Listed below are T cell receptor beta chains from one sample, sequenced in a study of blood T cell repertoires in COVID-19. Produced via immunoSEQ multiplex PCR; TCRdb's table is partial and in-frame only. The profile covers 70,000 or so clones, with roughly 91% appearing a single time and around 1.5% taken by the ten largest. Sequenced material: peripheral blood. The source is a human donor in a cohort sampled during active COVID-19. The CDR3 runs from the conserved cysteine through the conserved F or W. A D gene is named only where the DNA matches it firmly. Size is omitted from some rows. Given values are once, few, many or a class for expanded clones.

abundance,d_gene,j_gene,v_gene,CDR3nt,CDR3aa
-,TRBD1,TRBJ2-7,TRBV6-5,TGTGCCAGCAGTCCGCCCGCAGGGGGAAGCGAGCAGTACTTC,CASSPPAGGSEQYF
-,TRBD1,TRBJ1-6,TRBV6-6,TGTGCCAGCAGTTCGATCGAGACAGGGAATAATTCACCCCTCCACTTT,CASSSIETGNNSPLHF
-,TRBD1,TRBJ2-2,TRBV7-9,TGTGCCACCTCGGGACAGGGAAACACCGGGGAGCTGTTTTTT,CATSGQGNTGELFF
-,-,TRBJ1-2,TRBV4-2,TGTGCCAGCAGCCAACCCTCCGGGGACGGGGGGTATGGCTACACCTTC,CASSQPSGDGGYGYTF
-,-,TRBJ2-2,TRBV7-9,TGTGCCAGCAGCTTATCCCCCCCGCGGTCGGGCGGGGAGCTGTTTTTT,CASSLSPPRSGGELFF
-,TRBD2,TRBJ2-3,TRBV28,TGTGCCAGCAGCGGGGGGGTGGATACGCAGTATTTT,CASSGGVDTQYF
-,-,TRBJ2-1,TRBV11-3,TGTGCCAGCAGCTCCCCACATATCAATGAGCAGTTCTTC,CASSSPHINEQFF
-,-,TRBJ1-6,TRBV25-1,TGTGCCAGCAGTGTGACACGTGGGAATTCACCCCTCCACTTT,CASSVTRGNSPLHF
once,TRBD2,TRBJ2-5,TRBV2,TGTGCCAGCAGTGCGGGACTAGCGCCTCAAGAGACCCAGTACTTC,CASSAGLAPQETQYF
-,-,TRBJ1-1,TRBV10-3,TGTGCCATAGCGCGGGCGGGCTTGAACACTGAAGCTTTCTTT,CAIARAGLNTEAFF
-,-,TRBJ2-1,TRBV28,TGTGCCAGCAGTCGAAATGCGGCGGGCCCTGGGAATGAGCAGTTCTTC,CASSRNAAGPGNEQFF
-,TRBD1,TRBJ1-1,TRBV10-2,TGCGCCAGCTCCTCGGGACAGGGAAACACTGAAGCTTTCTTT,CASSSGQGNTEAFF
-,-,TRBJ1-5,TRBV5-5,TGTGCCAGCAGCTCGATCGAGGGGGGGAATCAGCCCCAGCATTTT,CASSSIEGGNQPQHF
-,-,TRBJ1-2,TRBV19,TGTGCCAGTAGTATAAAAACAGGGAGTATAGGCTACACCTTC,CASSIKTGSIGYTF
-,-,TRBJ2-5,TRBV25-1,TGTGCCAGCAGTGGGTTTGGGGCGGCGGAATATGGGACCCAGTACTTC,CASSGFGAAEYGTQYF
-,TRBD2,TRBJ2-1,TRBV6-4,TGTGCCAGCAGTGACTCTGGGGGGGGAACTTACAATGAGCAGTTCTTC,CASSDSGGGTYNEQFF
-,TRBD2,TRBJ2-1,TRBV10-3,TGTGCCATCTCGGGGGGAGAGTACAATGAGCAGTTCTTC,CAISGGEYNEQFF
once,TRBD2,TRBJ2-1,TRBV9,TGTGCCAGCAGCCCCCGGCTAGCGGGCCCCAATGAGCAGTTCTTC,CASSPRLAGPNEQFF
-,TRBD2,TRBJ2-1,TRBV4-1,TGCGCCAGCAGCCAAGAATCGGGACTAGCGGGAGGAGTTGAGCAGTTCTTC,CASSQESGLAGGVEQFF
once,TRBD2,TRBJ2-2,TRBV6-1,TGTGCCAGCAGTGAAGCCCGGACTAGCGGGGTAAACACCGGGGAGCTGTTTTTT,CASSEARTSGVNTGELFF
-,TRBD1,TRBJ1-6,TRBV5-6,TGTGCCAGCAGCTTGGTGGGACAGGGGTATTCACCCCTCCACTTT,CASSLVGQGYSPLHF
-,-,TRBJ2-4,TRBV2,TGTGCCAGCAACCTCAGGGGCATTCAGTACTTC,CASNLRGIQYF
-,TRBD1,TRBJ1-2,TRBV27,TGTGCCAGCAGCATTACAGGGGGCTTCAATGGCTACACCTTC,CASSITGGFNGYTF
-,TRBD1,TRBJ1-2,TRBV5-1,TGCGCCAGCAGCCCGGGGACAGCATCTTGGGACTATGGCTACACCTTC,CASSPGTASWDYGYTF
-,TRBD1,TRBJ2-1,TRBV6-5,TGTGCCAGCAGCACAGGGGTAGGAAGCTACAATGAGCAGTTCTTC,CASSTGVGSYNEQFF
-,TRBD2,TRBJ2-5,TRBV10-2,TGCGCCAGCATGGACTTGGCGGGAGAATGGCAAGAGACCCAGTACTTC,CASMDLAGEWQETQYF
-,-,TRBJ1-6,TRBV2,TGTGCCAGCACCCAAGTACAGGGAGATTCACCCCTCCACTTT,CASTQVQGDSPLHF
few,-,TRBJ1-1,TRBV10-1,TGCGCCAGCAGTGTGCCGGGAGACACTGAAGCTTTCTTT,CASSVPGDTEAFF
-,-,TRBJ2-7,TRBV6-5,TGTGCCAGCCGCTCCTCGGGGAGGTCCTACGAGCAGTACTTC,CASRSSGRSYEQYF
-,-,TRBJ1-3,TRBV30,TGTGCCTGGAGTGTAAACAGCTTTGGAAACACCATATATTTT,CAWSVNSFGNTIYF
-,TRBD2,TRBJ2-3,TRBV28,TGTGCCAGCAGTTTCTCTAGCGGGAGGGCCAGAAGCACAGATACGCAGTATTTT,CASSFSSGRARSTDTQYF
-,-,TRBJ2-3,TRBV7-2,TGTGCCAGCAGCTCGAGGGCCATCACAGATACGCAGTATTTT,CASSSRAITDTQYF
-,-,TRBJ2-2,TRBV6-1,TGTGCCAGCAGTGATCCGGCGGACACCGGGGAGCTGTTTTTT,CASSDPADTGELFF
-,-,TRBJ1-5,TRBV6-5,TGTGCCAGCAGTCCAACTCCAGGGGCAAGCCAGCCCCAGCATTTT,CASSPTPGASQPQHF
-,TRBD1,TRBJ2-2,TRBV2,TGTGCCAGCAGGATCGGGACAGGGGGCACCGGGGAGCTGTTTTTT,CASRIGTGGTGELFF
few,-,TRBJ1-5,TRBV2,TGTGCCAGCAGTGACAGGGGATCGGGGCCCCAGCATTTT,CASSDRGSGPQHF
-,TRBD2,TRBJ2-3,TRBV4-2,TGTGCCAGCAGCCTGCCAGCGGGAGTAAAGAGAGGGGCTAGCACAGATACGCAGTATTTT,CASSLPAGVKRGASTDTQYF
few,TRBD2,TRBJ2-1,TRBV10-1,TGCGCCAGCAGTTGGACTAGCGGGAGTGGTGAGCAGTTCTTC,CASSWTSGSGEQFF
-,-,TRBJ2-1,TRBV5-1,TGCGCCAGCAGCTTGGGTGGCGGTAGTTCCTACAATGAGCAGTTCTTC,CASSLGGGSSYNEQFF
-,TRBD2,TRBJ2-3,TRBV5-1,TGCGCCAGCAGGCGTCTAGCGGGAGATGGGGCAGATACGCAGTATTTT,CASRRLAGDGADTQYF
-,TRBD1,TRBJ2-5,TRBV9,TGTGCCAGCAGCGCCGCAACCGGGACAGGGGAGAAGACCCAGTACTTC,CASSAATGTGEKTQYF
-,TRBD1,TRBJ2-2,TRBV28,TGTGCCAGCAGTTTATCGGTGAACCGGGACAGGGGTATCACCGGGGAGCTGTTTTTT,CASSLSVNRDRGITGELFF
-,-,TRBJ1-3,TRBV2,TGTGCCAGCAGTGCTAAAGACTTCAGAGTTGATGGAAACACCATATATTTT,CASSAKDFRVDGNTIYF
-,-,TRBJ2-1,TRBV12-3/TRBV12-4,TGTGCCAGCAGTTTACAGGGTTATGAGCAGTTCTTC,CASSLQGYEQFF
-,-,TRBJ2-1,TRBV4-2,TGTGCCAGCAGCCTAACCGGGACTCACGGGGGTAATGAGCAGTTCTTC,CASSLTGTHGGNEQFF
-,TRBD2,TRBJ2-1,TRBV28,TGTGCCAGCAGCCGCGATCTCTCCGAACTAGCGGGAGGCGATGAGCAGTTCTTC,CASSRDLSELAGGDEQFF
-,TRBD1,TRBJ2-2,TRBV3-1/TRBV3-2,TGTGCCAGCAGCCCCCGGGACAGGTCTCCCGGGGAGCTGTTTTTT,CASSPRDRSPGELFF
-,TRBD2,TRBJ2-1,TRBV6-4,TGTGCCAGCAGGAAGAACGGACTAGCGGGAGGACCGCACTACAATGAGCAGTTCTTC,CASRKNGLAGGPHYNEQFF
few,TRBD1,TRBJ1-2,TRBV6-5,TGTGCCAGCAGCCCGACAGGGTTAAACTATGGCTACACCTTC,CASSPTGLNYGYTF
-,TRBD2,TRBJ2-7,TRBV2,TGTGCCAGCAGTGTTAGCGGGAGACAGTCCTACGAGCAGTACTTC,CASSVSGRQSYEQYF
-,-,TRBJ2-3,TRBV27,TGTGCCAGCAGTTTACTCGGGCACGGGGAAGATACGCAGTATTTT,CASSLLGHGEDTQYF